The rows below give T cell receptor beta chains drawn from one sample of a study of T cell responses to AZD1222 COVID-19 vaccine. Here immunoSEQ multiplex PCR was the method, and the copy in TCRdb shows in-frame clones only, minus some. The table shows about 93,000 clones, with 80% to 90% occurring only once. The source was peripheral blood, collected 28 days after the second AZD1222 dose. The receptors were gathered from an adult who received the AZD1222 COVID-19 vaccine. CDR3s leave out the opening cysteine and the closing phenylalanine or tryptophan.

cdr3_length: 13
j_call: TRBJ2-1
v_call: TRBV27
cdr3_aa: ASSPLDYFYNEQF

cdr3_length: 12
j_call: TRBJ2-3
v_call: TRBV5-1
cdr3_aa: ASSLADSTDTQY

cdr3_length: 12
j_call: TRBJ1-4
v_call: TRBV5-6
cdr3_aa: ASSPQEQNEKLF

cdr3_length: 11
j_call: TRBJ2-1
v_call: TRBV7-9
cdr3_aa: ASSFVLAGGVV

cdr3_length: 12
j_call: TRBJ2-3
v_call: TRBV27
cdr3_aa: ASSFYPTGDTQY

cdr3_length: 12
j_call: TRBJ2-7
v_call: TRBV5-1
cdr3_aa: ASSLDAVSYEQY

cdr3_length: 14
j_call: TRBJ2-3
v_call: TRBV11-2
cdr3_aa: ASSLVFGISGDTQY

cdr3_length: 13
j_call: TRBJ1-6
v_call: TRBV7-2
cdr3_aa: ASSFESSYNSPLH

cdr3_length: 11
j_call: TRBJ2-7
v_call: TRBV7-9
cdr3_aa: ASSLRGGYEQY

cdr3_length: 13
j_call: TRBJ2-7
v_call: TRBV7-2
cdr3_aa: ASSWSGGLLDEQY

cdr3_length: 10
j_call: TRBJ2-3
v_call: TRBV3-1/TRBV3-2
cdr3_aa: ASSQVLATQY

cdr3_length: 12
j_call: TRBJ1-1
v_call: TRBV29-1
cdr3_aa: SVEDVTGITEAF

cdr3_length: 13
j_call: TRBJ2-7
v_call: TRBV7-6
cdr3_aa: ASSLEGIGGYEQY

cdr3_length: 13
j_call: TRBJ1-2
v_call: TRBV13
cdr3_aa: ASSLSGGIDYGYT

cdr3_length: 13
j_call: TRBJ2-1
v_call: TRBV5-1
cdr3_aa: ASSLVAGGGYEQF

cdr3_length: 13
j_call: TRBJ2-2
v_call: TRBV6-5
cdr3_aa: ASRRVLENTGELF

cdr3_length: 14
j_call: TRBJ2-3
v_call: TRBV5-6
cdr3_aa: ASSSILATSTDTQY

cdr3_length: 16
j_call: TRBJ2-2
v_call: TRBV7-3
cdr3_aa: ASSLKGDRPANTGELF

cdr3_length: 14
j_call: TRBJ1-6
v_call: TRBV6-1
cdr3_aa: ASSEPGLGGNSPLH

cdr3_length: 16
j_call: TRBJ2-6
v_call: TRBV4-3
cdr3_aa: ASSQAEGGGSGANVLT

cdr3_length: 15
j_call: TRBJ1-5
v_call: TRBV6-6
cdr3_aa: ASSLDREAWGNQPQH

cdr3_length: 11
j_call: TRBJ1-1
v_call: TRBV6-6
cdr3_aa: ASSYDRYTEAF

cdr3_length: 16
j_call: TRBJ2-7
v_call: TRBV4-2
cdr3_aa: ASSQDMGTSGATYEQY

cdr3_length: 11
j_call: TRBJ2-7
v_call: TRBV7-6
cdr3_aa: ASSLAGEYEQY

cdr3_length: 13
j_call: TRBJ1-1
v_call: TRBV7-9
cdr3_aa: ASSLGDRGDTEAF

cdr3_length: 12
j_call: TRBJ2-7
v_call: TRBV18
cdr3_aa: ASSVSGGPYEQY

cdr3_length: 9
j_call: TRBJ1-6
v_call: TRBV6-5
cdr3_aa: ASGLLTPLH

cdr3_length: 12
j_call: TRBJ1-1
v_call: TRBV7-8
cdr3_aa: ASSSRVGLTEAF

cdr3_length: 11
j_call: TRBJ2-5
v_call: TRBV18
cdr3_aa: ASSPTRAETQY

cdr3_length: 13
j_call: TRBJ2-1
v_call: TRBV27
cdr3_aa: ASSSDGVGVNEQF

cdr3_length: 11
j_call: TRBJ1-2
v_call: TRBV29-1
cdr3_aa: SALTGADYGYT

cdr3_length: 14
j_call: TRBJ2-7
v_call: TRBV6-5
cdr3_aa: ASSYTNLADSYEQY

cdr3_length: 13
j_call: TRBJ1-4
v_call: TRBV25-1
cdr3_aa: ASQHKGATNEKLF

cdr3_length: 14
j_call: TRBJ2-2
v_call: TRBV2
cdr3_aa: ASSEQGGGNTGELF

cdr3_length: 9
j_call: TRBJ2-7
v_call: TRBV3-1/TRBV3-2
cdr3_aa: ASSLSWQQY

cdr3_length: 14
j_call: TRBJ2-1
v_call: TRBV5-1
cdr3_aa: ASSLAPGTDYNEQF

cdr3_length: 13
j_call: TRBJ1-6
v_call: TRBV19
cdr3_aa: ASSTGTGYNSPLH

cdr3_length: 8
j_call: TRBJ2-5
v_call: TRBV20-1
cdr3_aa: SAYGETQY

cdr3_length: 13
j_call: TRBJ2-7
v_call: TRBV7-3
cdr3_aa: ASSLYPGQTYEQY

cdr3_length: 12
j_call: TRBJ2-7
v_call: TRBV11-3
cdr3_aa: ASSKTGDSYEQY

cdr3_length: 11
j_call: TRBJ1-2
v_call: TRBV19
cdr3_aa: ASTPGQFYGYT

cdr3_length: 13
j_call: TRBJ1-3
v_call: TRBV3-1/TRBV3-2
cdr3_aa: ASSQAGSSGNTIY

cdr3_length: 12
j_call: TRBJ1-1
v_call: TRBV24-1
cdr3_aa: ATSDSTIWTEAF

cdr3_length: 11
j_call: TRBJ1-5
v_call: TRBV30
cdr3_aa: AWSVQFDQPQH

cdr3_length: 11
j_call: TRBJ2-7
v_call: TRBV5-6
cdr3_aa: ASSKTESYEQY

cdr3_length: 10
j_call: TRBJ2-1
v_call: TRBV9
cdr3_aa: ASSVGNNEQF

cdr3_length: 13
j_call: TRBJ1-2
v_call: TRBV4-1
cdr3_aa: ASSQERLGQYGYT

cdr3_length: 13
j_call: TRBJ1-4
v_call: TRBV5-8
cdr3_aa: ASSSSPLAPEKLF

cdr3_length: 13
j_call: TRBJ2-1
v_call: TRBV7-3
cdr3_aa: ASSLGNRGHDEQF

cdr3_length: 11
j_call: TRBJ2-1
v_call: TRBV19
cdr3_aa: ATEREWGNEQF

cdr3_length: 14
j_call: TRBJ1-4
v_call: TRBV4-3
cdr3_aa: ASSRPHRGGGEKLF

cdr3_length: 11
j_call: TRBJ1-1
v_call: TRBV6-5
cdr3_aa: ASSYSRGERAF

cdr3_length: 11
j_call: TRBJ2-1
v_call: TRBV7-3
cdr3_aa: ASSSGEGNEQF

cdr3_length: 12
j_call: TRBJ1-2
v_call: TRBV20-1
cdr3_aa: SASSGTAGYGYT

cdr3_length: 12
j_call: TRBJ1-2
v_call: TRBV5-1
cdr3_aa: ASSWEGQGGGYT

cdr3_length: 15
j_call: TRBJ2-1
v_call: TRBV7-2
cdr3_aa: ASSPQTSGRTNNEQF

cdr3_length: 11
j_call: TRBJ1-1
v_call: TRBV7-8
cdr3_aa: ASSLPTATEAF